The rows below give T cell receptor beta chains drawn from one sample of a study of blood T cell repertoires in COVID-19. The data were produced by immunoSEQ multiplex PCR, yet TCRdb's version contains in-frame clones alone and is incomplete. Altogether approximately 15,000 clones are present, about nine tenths being singletons, with the ten largest covering more than 10%. Material: peripheral blood. These receptors all stem from a human donor in a cohort sampled during active COVID-19. CDR3s include the opening cysteine and the closing phenylalanine or tryptophan. Fields, in order: clone size, D gene, V gene, J gene, CDR3 protein, CDR3 DNA. A D gene is named only where the DNA matches it firmly. Some rows mark clone size as missing; the rest say once, few, many or name a class of expanded clone.

-	TRBD1	TRBV7-8	TRBJ2-7	CASSTDRENEQYF	TGTGCCAGCAGCACGGACAGGGAAAACGAGCAGTACTTC
-	-	TRBV27	TRBJ1-1	CASSSAGNTEAFF	TGTGCCAGCAGTTCGGCAGGTAACACTGAAGCTTTCTTT
-	-	TRBV12-3/TRBV12-4	TRBJ1-2	CASSLRGYGYTF	TGTGCCAGCAGTTTAAGGGGGTATGGCTACACCTTC
-	TRBD1	TRBV6-5	TRBJ1-5	CATGGDSNQPQHF	TGTGCCACAGGGGGAGACAGCAATCAGCCCCAGCATTTT
-	TRBD2	TRBV29-1	TRBJ2-1	CSVELAAYNEQFF	TGCAGCGTTGAACTAGCGGCTTACAATGAGCAGTTCTTC
-	TRBD1	TRBV6-6	TRBJ1-2	CASSSTGGPAYGYTF	TGTGCCAGCAGTTCCACAGGGGGCCCGGCATATGGCTACACCTTC
few	-	TRBV3-1/TRBV3-2	TRBJ2-3	CASSQDLAGADTQYF	TGTGCCAGCAGCCAAGATCTAGCAGGGGCAGATACGCAGTATTTT
once	-	TRBV5-1	TRBJ1-4	CASSPQWGANEKLFF	TGCGCCAGCAGCCCGCAGTGGGGGGCTAATGAAAAACTGTTTTTT
-	-	TRBV12-3/TRBV12-4	TRBJ1-5	CASRQGSDQPQHF	TGTGCCAGCAGACAGGGTTCGGATCAGCCCCAGCATTTT
-	TRBD1	TRBV29-1	TRBJ1-1	CSVQPPQGRNTEAFF	TGCAGCGTTCAACCCCCACAGGGGAGGAACACTGAAGCTTTCTTT
-	TRBD1	TRBV18	TRBJ1-3	CASSPPGQGANTIYF	TGTGCCAGCTCACCACCGGGACAGGGGGCAAACACCATATATTTT
-	TRBD1	TRBV9	TRBJ1-1	CASSVGTGAVSTEAFF	TGTGCCAGCAGCGTAGGGACAGGGGCTGTGAGCACTGAAGCTTTCTTT
-	-	TRBV2	TRBJ1-3	CASSEAWRGNSGNTIYF	TGTGCCAGCAGTGAAGCGTGGAGGGGCAACTCTGGAAACACCATATATTTT
-	-	TRBV5-5	TRBJ2-3	CASSWAPSTDTQYF	TGTGCCAGCAGCTGGGCGCCAAGCACAGATACGCAGTATTTT
-	TRBD2	TRBV5-1	TRBJ2-3	CASSRGLAEDTDTQYF	TGCGCCAGCAGCCGAGGACTAGCGGAAGACACAGATACGCAGTATTTT
-	-	TRBV6-5	TRBJ1-5	CASRDSQQPQHF	TGTGCCAGCAGGGACAGCCAGCAGCCCCAGCATTTT
-	-	TRBV7-9	TRBJ1-2	CASSALGTIGYTF	TGTGCCAGCAGCGCCCTCGGGACAATTGGCTACACCTTC
-	TRBD1	TRBV6-5	TRBJ2-7	CASRQGGEQYF	TGTGCCAGCAGACAGGGGGGTGAGCAGTACTTC
-	TRBD2	TRBV9	TRBJ2-1	CASSNGRGGYNEQFF	TGTGCCAGCAGCAACGGGAGGGGAGGGTACAATGAGCAGTTCTTC
once	TRBD2	TRBV29-1	TRBJ2-1	CSVEGSGGPGGYNEQFF	TGCAGCGTTGAAGGTAGCGGGGGACCTGGAGGGTACAATGAGCAGTTCTTC
few	-	TRBV7-2	TRBJ1-3	CASSLDPRNTIYF	TGTGCCAGCAGCTTAGACCCGAGGAACACCATATATTTT
-	-	TRBV9	TRBJ1-3	CASSPSGPTGNTIYF	TGTGCCAGCAGCCCCTCAGGGCCCACTGGAAACACCATATATTTT
-	-	TRBV7-3	TRBJ2-5	CASSLGGGRETQYF	TGTGCCAGCAGCTTAGGTGGTGGCCGAGAGACCCAGTACTTC
-	TRBD1	TRBV19	TRBJ2-3	CASSTQGQGGTDTQYF	TGTGCCAGTAGTACCCAAGGACAGGGGGGTACAGATACGCAGTATTTT
-	-	TRBV6-5	TRBJ1-6	CASSSGPYNSPLHF	TGTGCCAGCAGTAGCGGACCTTATAATTCACCCCTCCACTTT
-	-	TRBV7-9	TRBJ1-2	CASSLAAGIGYGYTF	TGTGCCAGCAGCTTAGCGGCAGGGATCGGCTATGGCTACACCTTC
-	-	TRBV5-1	TRBJ2-3	CASRAGTVNTDTQYF	TGCGCCAGCAGGGCAGGGACTGTAAACACAGATACGCAGTATTTT
-	-	TRBV11-2	TRBJ2-1	CASSLGQGNEQFF	TGTGCCAGCAGCTTAGGGCAGGGGAATGAGCAGTTCTTC
-	TRBD1	TRBV2	TRBJ1-2	CASTKGQGESGYTF	TGTGCCAGCACCAAGGGACAGGGCGAGTCTGGCTACACCTTC
-	TRBD2	TRBV9	TRBJ2-2	CASSVRAGGNTGELFF	TGTGCCAGCAGCGTAAGAGCGGGGGGGAACACCGGGGAGCTGTTTTTT
-	-	TRBV19	TRBJ1-1	CASSITVMNTEAFF	TGTGCCAGTAGTATTACAGTCATGAACACTGAAGCTTTCTTT
-	TRBD2	TRBV10-1	TRBJ2-3	CASSESKRGVLDTQYF	TGCGCCAGCAGTGAGTCGAAGCGGGGGGTCTTAGATACGCAGTATTTT
-	-	TRBV28	TRBJ1-2	CASSNRDNPSYGYTF	TGTGCCAGCAGCAACCGGGACAACCCCTCCTATGGCTACACCTTC
-	-	TRBV18	TRBJ1-4	CASSPELSTNEKLFF	TGTGCCAGCTCACCCGAGTTGTCAACTAATGAAAAACTGTTTTTT
-	TRBD2	TRBV7-9	TRBJ2-3	CASSFQAGGQGDTQYF	TGTGCCAGCAGCTTTCAAGCGGGGGGGCAGGGAGATACGCAGTATTTT
-	-	TRBV29-1	TRBJ2-1	CSVGELVGNEQFF	TGCAGCGTTGGTGAACTAGTGGGCAATGAGCAGTTCTTC
-	TRBD2	TRBV29-1	TRBJ2-3	CSVDPAGITDTQYF	TGCAGCGTTGATCCAGCGGGGATAACAGATACGCAGTATTTT
few	-	TRBV15	TRBJ1-1	CATSRAGWLNTEAFF	TGTGCCACCAGCAGAGCTGGCTGGTTGAACACTGAAGCTTTCTTT